The rows below give T cell receptor beta chains drawn from one sample of a study of T cells in Graves' hyperthyroidism and ophthalmopathy. TCRdb used MiXCR to reprocess the multiplex PCR reads, holding one entry per CDR3 protein. In the table there are about 560,000 distinct CDR3 sequences, over 15% of which are singletons. Sequencing input: blood. These receptors all stem from a young woman with Graves' hyperthyroidism. CDR3s include the opening cysteine and the closing phenylalanine or tryptophan.

V	J	CDR3
TRBV14	TRBJ2-5	CASSQDLGVQETQYF
TRBV20-1	TRBJ1-5	CSARDGRALDQPQHF
TRBV6-2/TRBV6-3	TRBJ1-1	CASSYSSLGTEAFF
TRBV5-6	TRBJ1-5	CASSLAGRTDQPQHF
TRBV20-1	TRBJ1-1	CSANPQGGTEAFF
TRBV28	TRBJ2-5	CASSLYPSTSGKETQYF
TRBV24-1	TRBJ1-2	CATSDPSTGNYGYTF
TRBV29-1	TRBJ2-3	CSVVSHGRTDTQYF
TRBV4-3	TRBJ2-2	CASSPSGAGELLF
TRBV5-1	TRBJ1-2	CASSLAAGANYGYTF
TRBV20-1	TRBJ2-1	CSAGQGYNEQFF
TRBV6-5	TRBJ2-3	CASSYSTGPVSTDTQYF
TRBV7-9	TRBJ2-1	CASSHRDRGNEQFF
TRBV10-1	TRBJ2-3	CATSLGGDLTDTQYF
TRBV28	TRBJ2-5	CASSGDSRETQYF
TRBV4-3	TRBJ1-4	CASSQDLSTGVGEKLFF
TRBV28	TRBJ1-3	CASSSSGAYSGNTIYF
TRBV19	TRBJ2-7	CASSTPGQGRYEQYF
TRBV28	TRBJ1-3	CASSSGGALSGNTIYF
TRBV24-1	TRBJ2-1	CATSGSGKHNEQFF
TRBV7-8	TRBJ2-7	CASSSLRGAYEQYF
TRBV24-1	TRBJ1-1	CAGTGRGTEAFF
TRBV28	TRBJ2-6	CASSSRTSGNVRAGANVLTF
TRBV6-4	TRBJ2-5	CASIGSGAQETQYF
TRBV20-1	TRBJ1-2	CSAQMMRGYTF
TRBV7-2	TRBJ2-6	CASSPTGFGSGANVLTF
TRBV30	TRBJ1-5	CACNRGNQPQHF
TRBV5-1	TRBJ1-1	CASSLLGTTEAFF
TRBV29-1	TRBJ2-1	CSVDRREQFF
TRBV12-3/TRBV12-4	TRBJ2-7	CASSKFVSYEQYF
TRBV19	TRBJ1-3	CASSILRTGRSGNTIYF
TRBV7-2	TRBJ2-3	CASRGTSDATDTQYF
TRBV4-1	TRBJ2-1	CASSRKLAGDPNEQFF
TRBV18	TRBJ2-1	CASSPTAGGFNEQFF
TRBV6-2/TRBV6-3	TRBJ2-7	CASSYMGGVRYEQYF
TRBV12-3/TRBV12-4	TRBJ2-1	CAITRRGLYNEQFF
TRBV24-1	TRBJ2-1	CATAMNGEHNEQFF
TRBV12-5	TRBJ1-3	CASGLGQISGNTIYF
TRBV14	TRBJ2-1	CASSQGLGRRSFNEQFF
TRBV20-1	TRBJ1-2	CSARDDRGSSYGYTF
TRBV11-2	TRBJ2-7	CASSSAWTGGTYEQYF
TRBV5-6	TRBJ2-2	CASSQGGYPGELFF
TRBV4-1	TRBJ2-7	CASSQAAAAGYEQYF
TRBV12-3/TRBV12-4	TRBJ1-2	CASSPHGRAFSYGYTF
TRBV11-1	TRBJ1-1	CVSSLGARNTEAFF
TRBV4-2	TRBJ1-4	CASSQGSGDEKLFF
TRBV20-1	TRBJ2-1	CSARDSIGRSYNEQFF
TRBV7-2	TRBJ2-5	CASSLVSGGPLQETQYF
TRBV29-1	TRBJ1-2	CSSKETGSYGYTF
TRBV4-2	TRBJ1-2	CASSQASGQGGGYTF